This TCR beta chain was obtained from a study of control samples from healthy donors and cancer patients. The data were produced by immunoSEQ multiplex PCR, yet TCRdb's version contains in-frame clones alone and is incomplete. Of 130,000 to 150,000 clones in the sample, about 85% were seen once. V lost 1 base and J lost 4, with 17 bases in between. CDR3 size: 16 residues. Germline V gives CDR1 LNHNV, CDR2 YYDKDF (reference sequence). This clone was picked up a small number of times. This chain uses TRBV15 with TRBJ2-7; D may be TRBD1 (6 bases). What was sequenced was blood. This clonotype was obtained from a woman younger than 45 in good health. CDR3 in DNA: TGTGCCACCAGCAGAGGGGACACCCCTTATTCTTACGAGCAGTACTTC. Amino acid sequence: CATSRGDTPYSYEQYF.